This T cell receptor beta chain was retrieved from a study of T cell changes during pregnancy in multiple sclerosis. TCRdb keeps only in-frame clones here, not all; method: immunoSEQ multiplex PCR. The top ten hold less than 2.5% of the sample, which has over 70,000 clones, around 93% seen once. Germline V gene sequence: CDR1 MDHEN, CDR2 SYDVKM. The ends lost 6 bases at V and 3 bases at J; junction bases unmatched: 7. The CDR3 runs to 15 residues. The origin of this receptor is a female donor with multiple sclerosis, enrolled in a pregnancy study. The sample consisted of peripheral blood, taken in the third trimester of pregnancy. The chain uses TRBV28 and TRBJ1-5; TRBD1 matches 8 bases. The CDR3 bases are TGTGCCAGCAGAAGTCAGGGGGCGGTCAATCAGCCCCAGCATTTT. It translates to CASRSQGAVNQPQHF.